The 29 T cell receptor beta chains in this list originate from one sample, sequenced in a study of T cells in Graves' hyperthyroidism and ophthalmopathy. The TCR beta CDR3 regions underwent amplification using RNA transcripts as the source. Primed by the HTBI set, a first-round RT-PCR was run on the TCR CDR3. TCRdb fed the multiplex PCR reads into MiXCR, producing one record per CDR3 protein. The sample lists approximately 600,000 distinct CDR3 sequences, 15% to 20% seen once, with 3% to 4.5% in the top ten. Material for sequencing was blood. These receptors originate from a woman younger than 45 with Graves' hyperthyroidism.

The chain joins TRBV7-9 to TRBJ2-3; unclear D gene. The CDR3 extends over 14 amino acids. The V gene's germline CDR1 is SEHNR and CDR2 FQNEAQ (reference sequence). The V end was cut by 5 bases, the J end by 4 bases, with 13 bases between. For the CDR3, the DNA is TGTGCCAGCAGCCTCTCCCAACCCCCAGATACGCAGTATTTT. Translating gives CASSLSQPPDTQYF.

This clonotype has at least ten counts. The chain combines TRBV12-3 or TRBV12-4 with TRBJ2-5; the match to TRBD1 covers 9 bases. Trimming at V came to 5 bases and at J to 7 bases, leaving 17 bases not matched to a gene. The CDR3 totals 17 residues. CDR3 sequence (DNA): TGTGCCAGCAGTCCTCGATCCTACAGGGGGCGAAGCGGGACCCAGTACTTC. Its protein is CASSPRSYRGRSGTQYF.

Remarks on this clonotype: Given a much more abundant clone one base away, this may be a read error. The V gene is TRBV7-3, the J gene TRBJ2-1, with 7 bases matching TRBD2. This CDR3 comprises 14 residues. Germline V CDR1 and CDR2: SGHTA, FQGTGA. The V segment lost 2 bases and the J segment 6 bases; nucleotides outside the gene matches: 4. CDR3 DNA: TGTGCCAGCAGCTTAGCGGGAGTCACCAATGAGCAGTTCTTC. It translates to CASSLAGVTNEQFF.

This clonotype was seen a handful of times. The chain employs TRBV9 and TRBJ1-1; D gene uncertain. From germline, CDR1 is SGDLS and CDR2 YYNGEE. The CDR3 loop spans 12 amino acids. V was pared by 3 bases and J by 2 bases, with 5 bases between. In nucleotides, the CDR3 is TGTGCCAGCAGCGGCGCCAACACTGAAGCTTTCTTT. Its protein is CASSGANTEAFF. The full variable domain, its missing parts supplied by reference TRBV9 and TRBJ1-1, is DSGVTQTPKHLITATGQRVTLRCSPRSGDLSVYWYQQSLDQGLQFLIQYYNGEERAKGNILERFSAQQFPDLHSELNLSSLELGDSALYFCASSGANTEAFFGQGTRLTVV.

This clonotype appeared many times. The CDR3 coding sequence is TGCGCCAGCAGCTTGGCCCCAGCGGGAGCTGGCTATGAGCAGTTCTTC. The encoded protein is CASSLAPAGAGYEQFF. The chain links TRBV5-1 to TRBJ2-1, with 8 nucleotides matching TRBD2. The length of the CDR3 is 16 residues. With V trimmed by 0 bases and J by 8 bases, 10 bases remained unmatched. Germline V gene sequence: CDR1 SGHRS, CDR2 YFSETQ.

The chain uses TRBV15 and TRBJ2-7; D remains ambiguous. CDR3 length: 13 amino acids. The V end was cut by 0 bases, the J end by 4 bases, with 7 bases between. Germline-derived CDR1 and CDR2 are LNHNV and YYDKDF (reference sequence). The CDR3 is CATSRDLSYEQYF. The DNA of the CDR3 is TGTGCCACCAGCAGAGATTTGTCGTACGAGCAGTACTTC.

The table lists this clonotype with a few counts. This rearrangement joins TRBV7-8 to TRBJ2-7; 7 nucleotides align to TRBD1. This CDR3 has 15 amino acids. Germline V gene sequence: CDR1 SGHVS, CDR2 FQNEAQ. The trim removed 5 bases at V and 7 bases at J, leaving 14 bases unmatched. CDR3 amino acids: CASSRDRDSLLEQYF. The CDR3 DNA follows: TGTGCCAGCAGCCGGGACCGGGACAGTCTGTTAGAGCAGTACTTC.

This clonotype was detected a few times. This may stem from a read error, because a much larger clone lies one nucleotide away. The chain has TRBV5-4 and TRBJ2-1; 10 bases match TRBD2. CDR1 SGHNT and CDR2 YYREEE come from the germline V gene (reference sequence). V was pared by 4 bases and J by 5 bases, with 6 bases of the junction left unmatched. There are 15 residues in the CDR3. CDR3 bases: TGTGCCAGCAGCGATAGCGGGAGGAGGGACAATGAGCAGTTCTTC. This encodes CASSDSGRRDNEQFF.

V is TRBV20-1 and J is TRBJ2-2; D remains unclear. With 3 bases removed from V and 4 bases from J, the gap between germline ends came to 9 bases. Germline V gene sequence: CDR1 DFQATT, CDR2 SNEGSKA (reference sequence). This CDR3 spans 13 amino acids. The DNA of the CDR3 is TGCAGTGCTAGCTACACGGGCACCGGGGAGCTGTTTTTT. Translation: CSASYTGTGELFF.

This clonotype was picked up many times. The chain links TRBV3-1 to TRBJ1-2; D is perhaps TRBD1 (5 bases). V lost 5 bases and J lost 4, with 8 bases in between. The CDR3 has 12 amino acids. CDR1 LGHDT and CDR2 YNNKEL come from the germline V gene (reference sequence). The CDR3 region has the DNA TGTGCCAGCAGCGACAGTGGCTATGGCTACACCTTC. Translated: CASSDSGYGYTF. The whole variable domain, remainder taken from reference TRBV3-1 and TRBJ1-2, is DTAVSQTPKYLVTQMGNDKSIKCEQNLGHDTMYWYKQDSKKFLKIMFSYNNKELIINETVPNRFSPKSPDKAHLNLHINSLELGDSAVYFCASSDSGYGYTFGSGTRLTVV.

This clonotype was recorded at least ten times. The rearrangement joins TRBV12-3 or TRBV12-4 to TRBJ1-5; the D is unclear. Trimming removed 2 bases from V and 12 bases from J, with 20 bases in between. This CDR3 has 15 residues. The CDR3 nucleotides read TGTGCCAGCAGTTTATCCTCTGGGCCACGAAGTGGCCAGCATTTT. Amino acid sequence: CASSLSSGPRSGQHF.

This clonotype was seen only a few times. The CDR3 DNA reads as TGTGCCAGCAGCCCCCGGCAGGGAGGCCAAGAGACCCAGTACTTC. Translated: CASSPRQGGQETQYF. This chain connects TRBV14 to TRBJ2-5, with a possible D match to TRBD2 (6 bases). Per the germline V gene, CDR1 is SGHDN and CDR2 is FVKESK. This CDR3 spans 15 amino acids. V lost 4 bases, J lost 1 base, and 13 bases lay in between.

At least ten counts were recorded for this clonotype. V is TRBV7-2 and J is TRBJ2-3; D not resolved. Trimming took 4 bases from V and 6 from J, leaving 8 bases between them. There are 12 residues in the CDR3. Germline CDR1 SGHTA, CDR2 FQGNSA. The CDR3 is CASSYTFDTQYF. In nucleotides, the CDR3 is TGTGCCAGCAGCTATACCTTCGATACGCAGTATTTT.

This clonotype was seen repeatedly, ten times or more. V and J are TRBV7-2 and TRBJ2-1, with D tentatively TRBD2 (6 bases). The V gene lost 4 bases and the J gene lost 7 bases, with 17 bases spanning the gap. Germline V lookup: CDR1 SGHTA, CDR2 FQGNSA. This CDR3 spans 15 amino acids. The CDR3 is CASSSQRAPRNEQFF. CDR3 in DNA: TGTGCCAGCAGCTCTCAGCGGGCCCCCCGGAATGAGCAGTTCTTC.

Worth noting for this clonotype: A clone one base away is much larger, so this may be a read error. The chain is built from TRBV30 and TRBJ2-2; D possibly uses TRBD1 or TRBD2 (6 bases each). There are 14 residues in the CDR3. Per the germline V gene, CDR1 is GTSNPN and CDR2 is SVGIG (reference sequence). CDR3 loop: CAWRVTGAGGEPFF. In nucleotides, the CDR3 is TGTGCCTGGAGAGTGACGGGGGCTGGCGGGGAGCCGTTTTTT.

This CDR3 reads CAISESPRDTEFF. CDR3 nucleotides: TGTGCCATCAGTGAGTCGCCGCGGGATACGGAGTTCTTC. J is TRBJ2-1 and V is TRBV10-3; a possible D gene is TRBD2 (6 bases). The CDR3 is 13 amino acids. V was trimmed by 0 bases and J by 14 bases, leaving 14 bases between them. Germline-derived CDR1 and CDR2 are ENHRY and SYGVKD.

CDR3 nucleotides: TGTGCCAGCAGCCAAGATCGGAGGGGAGAGTATGGCTACACCTTC. Protein: CASSQDRRGEYGYTF. V gene TRBV14 combines with J gene TRBJ1-2; the D gene is possibly TRBD1 (5 bases). Germline V gene sequence: CDR1 SGHDN, CDR2 FVKESK. The CDR3 runs 15 residues. Trimming stripped 0 bases from V and 5 bases from J, with 13 bases between.

This clonotype was observed a few times. The chain uses TRBV5-1 and TRBJ2-1; D is possibly TRBD1 or TRBD2 (5 bases each). V lost 3 bases and J 6 bases, leaving 13 bases between the germline ends. Germline-derived CDR1 and CDR2 are SGHRS and YFSETQ. The length of the CDR3 is 14 residues. The CDR3 region has the DNA TGCGCCAGCAGCTCCGGGACCCTGGGCAATGAGCAGTTCTTC. It codes for CASSSGTLGNEQFF.

This clonotype was recorded at least ten times. The chain employs TRBV20-1 and TRBJ2-3, with 9 bases identical to TRBD2. With 0 bases clipped from V and 3 bases from J, the junction kept 7 bases outside the gene matches. The CDR3 spans 16 residues. The germline gives CDR1 DFQATT, CDR2 SNEGSKA (reference sequence). CDR3 nucleotides: TGCAGTGCTAGAGATTACGGTAGCGGGAGTACAGATACGCAGTATTTT. The encoded protein is CSARDYGSGSTDTQYF.

This clonotype appeared many times. The rearrangement joins TRBV12-3 or TRBV12-4 to TRBJ2-2, with unresolved D. Trimming took 3 bases from V and 6 from J, leaving 8 bases between them. This CDR3 spans 13 amino acids. The CDR3 region is CASSFHLSGELFF. CDR3 sequence (DNA): TGTGCCAGCAGTTTTCATCTATCCGGGGAGCTGTTTTTT.

Of note for this clonotype: Mismatch with germline at one junction end may stem from a read error. This rearrangement joins TRBV5-1 to TRBJ1-5; D unresolved. The CDR3 extends over 13 amino acids. Germline CDR1 reads SGHRS; CDR2 reads YFSETQ. CDR3 sequence (DNA): TGCGCCAACAGCTTGGCCTCGGGTCAGCCCCAGCATTTT. Protein: CANSLASGQPQHF.

The V gene is TRBV29-1, the J gene TRBJ2-1; 10 bases fit TRBD1. The V segment lost 4 bases and the J segment 0 bases; nucleotides outside the gene matches: 6. CDR3 length: 16 amino acids. Germline V gene data show CDR1 as SQVTM and CDR2 as ANQGSEA. The DNA for the CDR3 is TGCAGCGTTGCCCCGGGACAGGGGATCTCCTACAATGAGCAGTTCTTC. Its protein product is CSVAPGQGISYNEQFF.

The chain carries TRBV5-6 and TRBJ2-3; D not resolved. The CDR3 is 13 amino acids. V gave up 4 bases and J gave up 3 bases, with 9 bases separating them. Germline values: CDR1 SGHDT, CDR2 YYEEEE. Here the CDR3 DNA reads TGTGCCAGCAGCCCTGACGATACAGATACGCAGTATTTT. This codes for CASSPDDTDTQYF.

J is TRBJ2-1 and V is TRBV15; 9 positions agree with TRBD2. CDR3 size: 18 residues. The germline gives CDR1 LNHNV, CDR2 YYDKDF (reference sequence). The junction had 15 bases not matched to a gene; V was cut back by 5 bases and J by 4 bases. The CDR3 protein is CATSRRGGGQPPYNEQFF. The CDR3 bases are TGTGCCACCAGCCGTCGCGGGGGGGGACAGCCTCCTTACAATGAGCAGTTCTTC.

This rearrangement joins TRBV3-1 to TRBJ2-7; D may be TRBD2 (7 bases). This CDR3 is built from 15 residues. The germline gives CDR1 LGHDT, CDR2 YNNKEL (reference sequence). The ends were cut back, 0 bases at V and 1 base at J, with 10 bases in the middle. CDR3 nucleotide sequence: TGTGCCAGCAGCCAAGAAGGGGGGGCGTCCTACGAGCAGTACTTC. This encodes CASSQEGGASYEQYF.

In this sample, this clonotype turned up many times. This sequence joins TRBV27 and TRBJ2-7, with TRBD1 as a possible D gene (5 bases). The CDR3 contains 14 residues. Germline CDR1 and CDR2: MNHEY and SMNVEV (reference sequence). V was cut by 3 bases and J by 0 bases, with 9 bases left in between. This CDR3 reads CASSLSGPSYEQYF. CDR3 sequence (DNA): TGTGCCAGCAGTTTGTCAGGGCCCTCCTACGAGCAGTACTTC.

This chain uses TRBV24-1 with TRBJ2-3, with TRBD1 as a possible D gene (5 bases). V lost 9 bases, J lost 3 bases, and 12 bases lay in between. The CDR3 length is 13 residues. The V gene's germline CDR1 is KGHDR and CDR2 SFDVKD. The CDR3 DNA reads TGTGCCACCGTCCCTGGACAAACAGATACGCAGTATTTT. Amino acid sequence: CATVPGQTDTQYF.

This clonotype has more than one count but fewer than ten. V usage is TRBV6-2 or TRBV6-3 and J usage is TRBJ1-1; D gene unclear. Per the germline V gene, CDR1 is MNHEY and CDR2 is SVGEGT. The CDR3 spans 13 residues. Trimming took 2 bases from V and 1 from J, leaving 5 bases between them. The CDR3 protein is CASSYPENTEAFF. CDR3 nucleotides: TGTGCCAGCAGTTACCCAGAGAACACTGAAGCTTTCTTT.

In its sample, this clonotype was seen a few times. The chain couples TRBV12-5 to TRBJ1-5, with D possibly TRBD1 on 6 matching bases. The CDR3 is made up of 14 amino acids. CDR1 is LGHNT, CDR2 FRNRAP, per germline. Trimming removed 4 bases from V and 3 bases from J, with 10 bases in between. The CDR3 region is CASGYGGFNQPQHF. In DNA, the CDR3 is TGTGCTAGTGGTTACGGGGGCTTCAATCAGCCCCAGCATTTT.